These 2 T cell receptor beta chains were all obtained from the same sample, sequenced in a study of T cells expressing NK-cell markers. TCRdb reprocessed the 5' RACE reads, keeping one entry per CDR3 protein, no DNA. The sample has about 460,000 distinct CDR3 sequences, and its top ten clones hold roughly 1.4%. Sequenced: blood T cells: a sorted CD56 or NKG2C T cell subset, CD4+ or CD8+ T cells, or bulk PBMC T cells (not recorded which). These receptors all come from a woman aged 45-60 years in good health.

This chain joins TRBV4-1 and TRBJ2-2; TCRdb's D call, TRBD1, is unchecked because there is no DNA. Germline V gene sequence: CDR1 MGHRA, CDR2 YSYEKL. This CDR3 region has 15 residues. Here the CDR3 reads CASSQRQGDTGELFF.

This rearrangement joins TRBV7-9 to TRBJ2-1; TCRdb indicates TRBD2, and absent DNA this call remains unverified. This CDR3 region has 17 residues. Germline CDR1 reads SEHNR; CDR2 reads FQNEAQ (reference sequence). The CDR3: CASSLGRQGEEGDEQFF.